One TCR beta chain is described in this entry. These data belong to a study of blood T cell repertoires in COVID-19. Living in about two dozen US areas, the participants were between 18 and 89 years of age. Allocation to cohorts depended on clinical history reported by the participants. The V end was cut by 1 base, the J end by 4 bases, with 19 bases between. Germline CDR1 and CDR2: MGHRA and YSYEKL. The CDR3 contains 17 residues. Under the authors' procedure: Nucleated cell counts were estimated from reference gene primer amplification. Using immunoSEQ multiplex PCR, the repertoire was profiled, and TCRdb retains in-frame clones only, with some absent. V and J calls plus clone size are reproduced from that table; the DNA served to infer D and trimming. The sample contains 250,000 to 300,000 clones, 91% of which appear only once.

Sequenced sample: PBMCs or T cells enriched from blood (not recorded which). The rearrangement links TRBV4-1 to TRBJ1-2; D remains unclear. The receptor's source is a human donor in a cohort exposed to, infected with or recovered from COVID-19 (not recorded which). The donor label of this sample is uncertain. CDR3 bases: TGCGCCAGCAGCCAAGGGGTCATAACACTGGAGGGCTATGGCTACACCTTC. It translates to CASSQGVITLEGYGYTF.